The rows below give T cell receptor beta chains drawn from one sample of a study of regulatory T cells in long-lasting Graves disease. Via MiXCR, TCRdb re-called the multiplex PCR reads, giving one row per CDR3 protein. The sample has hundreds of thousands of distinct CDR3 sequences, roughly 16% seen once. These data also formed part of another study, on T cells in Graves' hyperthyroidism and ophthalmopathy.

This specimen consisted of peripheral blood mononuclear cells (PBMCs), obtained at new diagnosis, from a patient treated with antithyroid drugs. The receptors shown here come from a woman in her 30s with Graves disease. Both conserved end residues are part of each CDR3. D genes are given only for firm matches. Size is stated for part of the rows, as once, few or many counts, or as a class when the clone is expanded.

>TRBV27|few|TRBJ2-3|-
CASRIRGTDTQYF
TGTGCCAGCAGAATAAGGGGAACAGATACGCAGTATTTT
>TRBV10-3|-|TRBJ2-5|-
CAISETTTQETQYF
TGTGCCATCAGTGAAACCACAACCCAAGAGACCCAGTACTTC
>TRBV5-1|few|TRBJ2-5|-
CASLRGGLRQETQYF
TGCGCCAGCCTTCGGGGTGGGTTGCGGCAAGAGACCCAGTACTTC
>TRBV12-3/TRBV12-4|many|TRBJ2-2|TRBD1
CASSQGQTTGELFF
TGTGCCAGCAGTCAGGGACAGACCACCGGGGAGCTGTTTTTT
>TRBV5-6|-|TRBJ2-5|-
CASSVLGAQYF
TGTGCCAGCAGCGTACTAGGAGCCCAGTACTTC
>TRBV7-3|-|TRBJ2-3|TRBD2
CASSLGRGGSDTQYF
TGTGCCAGCAGCTTAGGGCGGGGGGGCTCAGATACGCAGTATTTT
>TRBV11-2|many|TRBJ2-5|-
CASSLEWTEETQYF
TGTGCCAGCAGCTTAGAATGGACAGAAGAGACCCAGTACTTC
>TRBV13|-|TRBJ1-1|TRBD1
CASSLEDRVTEAFF
TGTGCCAGCAGCTTAGAAGACAGGGTCACTGAAGCTTTCTTT
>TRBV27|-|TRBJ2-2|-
CASSFGQLSGELFF
TGTGCCAGCAGTTTTGGACAGTTGTCGGGGGAGCTGTTTTTT
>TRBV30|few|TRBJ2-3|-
CAWSVRWLADNRDTQYF
TGTGCCTGGAGTGTACGTTGGCTAGCAGATAACAGAGATACGCAGTATTTT
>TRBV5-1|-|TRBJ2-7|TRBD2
CASSAGTSVSRGPGEQYF
TGCGCCAGCAGCGCCGGGACTAGCGTATCTCGTGGCCCCGGCGAGCAGTACTTC
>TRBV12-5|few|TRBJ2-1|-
CASGGANSYNEQFF
TGTGCTAGTGGGGGAGCCAATTCCTACAATGAGCAGTTCTTC
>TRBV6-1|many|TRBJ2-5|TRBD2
CASSDGFLAGRETQYF
TGTGCCAGCAGTGACGGGTTTCTAGCGGGACGGGAGACCCAGTACTTC